The 29 T cell receptor beta chains reported below all come from one sample, sequenced in a study of shared clonotypes between healthy human individuals. Here immunoSEQ multiplex PCR was the method, and the copy in TCRdb shows in-frame clones only, minus some. This table has about 680,000 clones, just over 90% appearing once. Positive CCR7 selection of CD45RO-negative cells yielded the naive CD8 cells, and terminally differentiated effector memory CD45RA+ cells were excluded. Sample: naive CD8+ T cells sorted from blood. These receptors were collected from a man under 40 in good health.

In the case of this clone: Distinct nucleotide sequences in the sample also encode this CDR3. The chain joins TRBV7-9 to TRBJ2-7, with D possibly being TRBD2 (5 bases). CDR1 is SEHNR, CDR2 FQNEAQ, per germline (reference sequence). The V end was cut by 2 bases, the J end by 6 bases, with 5 bases between. The CDR3 is 11 residues long. CDR3: CASSLSGEQYF. CDR3 coding DNA: TGTGCCAGCAGCTTAAGCGGCGAGCAGTACTTC.

This clone has just one count. V and J are TRBV27 and TRBJ1-4; 9 bases map to TRBD1. The V gene end was trimmed by 6 bases and the J gene end by 7 bases; junction bases not matched to a gene: 6. From germline, CDR1 is MNHEY and CDR2 SMNVEV (reference sequence). This CDR3 spans 14 amino acids. CDR3 protein: CASSYRGRPEKLFF. CDR3 DNA: TGTGCCAGCAGCTACAGGGGGCGGCCTGAAAAACTGTTTTTT. The whole variable domain, filled in from reference TRBV27 and TRBJ1-4, reads EAQVTQNPRYLITVTGKKLTVTCSQNMNHEYMSWYRQDPGLGLRQIYYSMNVEVTDKGDVPEGYKVSRKEKRNFPLILESPSPNQTSLYFCASSYRGRPEKLFFGSGTQLSVL.

J is TRBJ2-3 and V is TRBV7-9; a weak D match, TRBD1 (5 bases). The CDR3 spans 15 residues. CDR1 and CDR2 (germline): SEHNR, FQNEAQ (reference sequence). Deletions cut 5 bases from V and 2 bases from J, with 14 bases between. The CDR3 DNA follows: TGTGCCAGCAGCCGGCGACAGAAGAACACAGATACGCAGTATTTT. It codes for CASSRRQKNTDTQYF.

In nucleotides, the CDR3 is TGCGCCAGCAGCCATACTCTGGGGGAGCAGTACTTC. It yields the protein CASSHTLGEQYF. The V gene is TRBV4-1, the J gene TRBJ2-7; unclear D gene. This CDR3 contains 12 residues. Trimming removed 3 bases from V and 7 bases from J, with 10 bases in between. CDR1 is MGHRA, CDR2 YSYEKL, per germline.

J is TRBJ1-2 and V is TRBV6-4; TRBD1 agrees at 9 bases. The CDR3 is 17 amino acids. CDR1 MRHNA and CDR2 SNTAGT come from the germline V gene. Losses at the gene ends were 2 bases for V and 3 bases for J; bases not matched to a gene: 10. CDR3 loop: CASSDTTGTGFYYGYTF. CDR3 DNA sequence: TGTGCCAGCAGTGACACCACCGGGACAGGGTTTTACTATGGCTACACCTTC.

J is TRBJ2-1 and V is TRBV7-9; 9 positions match TRBD2. V trimming: 4 bases; J trimming: 5 bases; junction bases outside the gene matches: 18. The CDR3 consists of 19 residues. The germline gives CDR1 SEHNR, CDR2 FQNEAQ (reference sequence). Written as DNA, the CDR3 is TGTGCCAGCAGCTCTACCAGGGGGAGACTCGGACTAGCGAACAATGAGCAGTTCTTC. This gives the protein CASSSTRGRLGLANNEQFF.

This chain uses TRBV7-9 with TRBJ2-3, with D unresolved. Trimming took off 7 bases at V and 2 bases at J, with 10 bases between the two ends. The CDR3 sequence is 13 residues long. Looked up from germline, CDR1 is SEHNR and CDR2 is FQNEAQ (reference sequence). The CDR3 region is CASIRPSTDTQYF. DNA of the CDR3: TGTGCCAGCATCAGACCCTCCACAGATACGCAGTATTTT.

As regards this clone: Within the sample, other DNA sequences also encode this same CDR3. The chain employs TRBV27 and TRBJ2-7; D perhaps matches TRBD1 (5 bases). Germline V lookup: CDR1 MNHEY, CDR2 SMNVEV (reference sequence). Trimming shortened V by 2 bases and J by 2 bases, and 7 bases separated the two germline ends. This CDR3 comprises 13 residues. CDR3 region: CASSLTRAYEQYF. The CDR3, as DNA: TGTGCCAGCAGTTTAACCAGGGCCTACGAGCAGTACTTC.

This sequence joins TRBV21-1 and TRBJ1-2. TRBV21-1 is flagged as a pseudogene. This CDR3 spans 10 amino acids. This chain's CDR3 is CASREYGYTF. In nucleotides, the CDR3 is TGTGCCAGCCGCGAATATGGCTACACCTTC.

The J gene is TRBJ2-1, the V gene TRBV5-1; D could derive from TRBD1 or TRBD2 (5 bases each). Germline V gene lookup returns CDR1 SGHRS and CDR2 YFSETQ. This CDR3 comprises 15 residues. Trimming shortened V by 1 base and J by 6 bases, and 14 bases separated the two germline ends. In DNA, the CDR3 is TGCGCCAGCAGCTTGAATGGACCTGGGGGCAATGAGCAGTTCTTC. Amino acids: CASSLNGPGGNEQFF.

The rearrangement uses TRBV7-2 and TRBJ2-7, with D perhaps matching TRBD1 (5 bases). CDR1 and CDR2 (germline): SGHTA, FQGNSA. The germline V and J ends were trimmed by 2 bases and 0 bases, with 11 bases remaining between them. This CDR3 has 15 amino acids. The DNA for the CDR3 is TGTGCCAGCAGCTTAAGTCACAGGAGCTCCTACGAGCAGTACTTC. The encoded protein is CASSLSHRSSYEQYF.

Remarks on this clone: The sample has other DNA sequences that encode this CDR3 too. This sequence joins TRBV7-9 and TRBJ2-7, with 7 bases identical to TRBD2. The CDR3 has 13 residues. Trimming removed 5 bases from V and 3 bases from J; junction bases left unmatched: 4. CDR1 and CDR2 from the germline V gene are SEHNR and FQNEAQ (reference sequence). CDR3 coding DNA: TGTGCCAGCAGCCCCCGGGACTACTACGAGCAGTACTTC. Translating gives CASSPRDYYEQYF. Drawing the rest from reference TRBV7-9 and TRBJ2-7, the complete variable domain is DTGVSQNPRHKITKRGQNVTFRCDPISEHNRLYWYRQTLGQGPEFLTYFQNEAQLEKSRLLSDRFSAERPKGSFSTLEIQRTEQGDSAMYLCASSPRDYYEQYFGPGTRLTVT.

This clone occurred a few times. This chain connects TRBV10-3 to TRBJ2-7; no reliable D call. Germline lookup yields CDR1 ENHRY and CDR2 SYGVKD. The CDR3 extends over 12 amino acids. Trimming took 3 bases from V and 4 from J, leaving 7 bases between them. CDR3 nucleotides: TGTGCCATCAGTGATGGTTTATACGAGCAGTACTTC. Residues: CAISDGLYEQYF.

This clone was recorded a few times. V usage is TRBV4-3 and J usage is TRBJ1-4, with 8 bases aligning to TRBD1. V was pared by 1 base and J by 8 bases, with 9 bases of the junction left unmatched. Germline CDR1 and CDR2: LGHNA and YSLEER. This CDR3 has 16 residues. The CDR3 DNA follows: TGCGCCAGCAGCCAAGGGATGGACAGGGTGGACGAAAAACTGTTTTTT. It specifies CASSQGMDRVDEKLFF.

J is TRBJ2-6 and V is TRBV19, with D maybe TRBD1 (6 bases). Germline V lookup: CDR1 LNHDA, CDR2 SQIVND (reference sequence). The CDR3 covers 18 residues. With 2 bases removed from V and 1 base from J, the gap between germline ends came to 15 bases. The CDR3 sequence: CASSIWITGSSGANVLTF. CDR3 DNA: TGTGCCAGTAGTATATGGATAACAGGGTCGTCTGGGGCCAACGTCCTGACTTTC.

The rearrangement joins TRBV7-2 to TRBJ2-5, with D perhaps matching TRBD2 (5 bases). V was shortened by 5 bases and J by 4 bases, with 14 bases between the two germline ends. The germline CDR1 and CDR2 sequences are SGHTA and FQGNSA. CDR3 length equals 14 residues. Written as DNA, the CDR3 is TGTGCCAGCAGCGCTACTAGGTTCGGAGAGACCCAGTACTTC. Residues: CASSATRFGETQYF.

This chain's CDR3 is CASSFYAGELFF. The DNA for the CDR3 is TGTGCCAGCAGTTTTTATGCCGGGGAGCTGTTTTTT. V is TRBV27 and J is TRBJ2-2, with D hard to call. Trimming shortened V by 3 bases and J by 6 bases, and 5 bases separated the two germline ends. Germline V CDR1 and CDR2: MNHEY, SMNVEV (reference sequence). CDR3 length: 12 amino acids.

This chain uses TRBV7-6 with TRBJ2-3; D not certain. The CDR3 length is 14 residues. The germline V and J ends were trimmed by 5 bases and 1 base, with 10 bases remaining between them. Germline lookup yields CDR1 SGHVS and CDR2 FNYEAQ. The CDR3 protein is CASSQVGGTDTQYF. The CDR3 DNA follows: TGTGCCAGCAGCCAAGTAGGAGGCACAGATACGCAGTATTTT.

This clone was counted between two and nine times. This chain connects TRBV27 to TRBJ2-7, with D possibly TRBD1 on 6 matching bases. V lost 6 bases to trimming and J lost 1 base, with 16 bases between them. CDR3 length equals 15 residues. Per germline, CDR1 MNHEY and CDR2 SMNVEV (reference sequence). CDR3: CASSSLQGKSYEQYF. DNA of the CDR3: TGTGCCAGCAGCTCTTTACAGGGAAAGTCCTACGAGCAGTACTTC.

This clone was picked up one time. The gene calls are TRBV27 and TRBJ2-7; 7 bases map to TRBD1. Germline V gene lookup returns CDR1 MNHEY and CDR2 SMNVEV (reference sequence). The V segment lost 4 bases and the J segment 2 bases; nucleotides outside the gene matches: 2. This CDR3 has 13 residues. The CDR3: CASSYGTAYEQYF. CDR3 coding DNA: TGTGCCAGCAGTTACGGGACAGCCTACGAGCAGTACTTC.

This chain's CDR3 is CASSVTTGHRYEQYF. For the CDR3, the DNA is TGTGCCAGCAGTGTCACTACGGGACACCGATACGAGCAGTACTTC. This chain links TRBV6-5 with TRBJ2-7; D is possibly TRBD1 (6 bases). The CDR3 length is 15 residues. Germline values: CDR1 MNHEY, CDR2 SVGAGI. Trimming left V 5 bases short and J 4 bases short, with 18 bases between.

The chain carries TRBV5-1 and TRBJ2-7; 11 nucleotides line up with TRBD2. Germline lookup yields CDR1 SGHRS and CDR2 YFSETQ. The CDR3 covers 14 residues. The V and J ends lost 4 bases and 4 bases, in that order; junction bases with no gene match: 4. CDR3 protein: CASSTLAGGYEQYF. For the CDR3, the DNA is TGCGCCAGCAGCACCCTAGCGGGAGGATACGAGCAGTACTTC.

V usage is TRBV25-1 and J usage is TRBJ2-7; D gene ambiguous. There are 18 residues in the CDR3. Germline V lookup: CDR1 MGHDK, CDR2 SYGVNS. The V end lost 3 bases, the J end lost 2 bases, and 23 bases lay between the germline ends. CDR3 nucleotide sequence: TGTGCCAGCAGTGACTCGCATGCCGATAAAGTGCTTGCCTACGAGCAGTACTTC. It codes for CASSDSHADKVLAYEQYF.

This chain joins TRBV7-9 and TRBJ2-7, with D maybe TRBD1 (7 bases). V dropped 5 bases and J dropped 4 bases, with 18 bases sitting between them. The CDR3 loop spans 15 amino acids. Per germline, CDR1 SEHNR and CDR2 FQNEAQ (reference sequence). CDR3 bases: TGTGCCAGCAGCGGGACGACAGGGACTGAGTACGAGCAGTACTTC. Residues: CASSGTTGTEYEQYF.

The genes are TRBV29-1 and TRBJ1-2; 8 bases are shared with TRBD1. CDR1 and CDR2 (germline): SQVTM, ANQGSEA. J was trimmed by 0 bases and V by 8 bases; bases with no gene match: 5. This CDR3 comprises 13 residues. The CDR3 is CSTRDRSNYGYTF. Written as DNA, the CDR3 is TGCAGCACTCGGGACAGGTCTAACTATGGCTACACCTTC.

The rearrangement uses TRBV7-2 and TRBJ1-5; 9 positions agree with TRBD1. V shed 1 base, J shed 8 bases, and the junction held 6 bases outside the gene matches. The CDR3 extends over 15 amino acids. Germline-derived CDR1 and CDR2 are SGHTA and FQGNSA. For the CDR3, the DNA is TGTGCCAGCAGCTTAGGGACAGGGGTGTTGAAGCCCCAGCATTTT. Its translation: CASSLGTGVLKPQHF.

The chain recombines TRBV5-8 with TRBJ1-1; the D is unclear. The germline CDR1 and CDR2 sequences are SGHTS and YDEGEE. The CDR3 is 14 amino acids. V lost 0 bases, J lost 7 bases, and 13 bases lay in between. The CDR3 DNA follows: TGTGCCAGCAGCTTGGGCTCGGCGGGCGGTGAAGCTTTCTTT. Translation: CASSLGSAGGEAFF.

The rearrangement joins TRBV27 to TRBJ2-7, with D uncertain. Germline CDR1 MNHEY, CDR2 SMNVEV (reference sequence). V shed 2 bases and J shed 0 bases, with 11 bases lying between them. The CDR3 is 15 residues long. The CDR3: CASSLQADSSYEQYF. Written as DNA, the CDR3 is TGTGCCAGCAGTTTACAGGCGGATAGCTCCTACGAGCAGTACTTC.

This chain uses TRBV19 with TRBJ1-1; D not resolved. Trimming took 3 bases from V and 6 from J, leaving 14 bases between them. This CDR3 contains 14 residues. The germline V gene encodes CDR1 LNHDA and CDR2 SQIVND (reference sequence). The CDR3 coding sequence is TGTGCCAGTAGTATTCGGGCCAGTCCACCTGAAGCTTTCTTT. It translates to CASSIRASPPEAFF.